The 15 T cell receptor beta chains reported below all come from one sample, sequenced in a study of blood T cell repertoires in COVID-19. Method: immunoSEQ multiplex PCR; TCRdb's copy keeps in-frame clones and lacks some. The table records fewer than 200,000 clones, 85% to 90% of them present only once. Material: peripheral blood. These receptors were collected from a middle-aged man with active or convalescent COVID-19.

The gene calls are TRBV12-3 or TRBV12-4 and TRBJ1-1, with TRBD1 matching over 7 bases. This CDR3 comprises 11 residues. V was pared by 5 bases and J by 10 bases, with 4 bases of the junction left unmatched. CDR3 nucleotide sequence: TGTGCCAGCAGTACAGGGGCGGTAGCTTTCTTT. It specifies CASSTGAVAFF.

The V call is TRBV19, the J call TRBJ1-1; 8 bases line up with TRBD1. V gave up 10 bases and J gave up 4 bases; unmatched junction bases: 8. Germline assignment: CDR1 LNHDA and CDR2 SQIVND (reference sequence). The CDR3 extends over 13 amino acids. This chain's CDR3 is CATRQGSFTEAFF. The CDR3 DNA reads TGTGCCACTAGACAGGGGTCATTCACTGAAGCTTTCTTT.

The chain uses TRBV25-1 and TRBJ1-2, with D possibly being TRBD1 (5 bases). There are 14 residues in the CDR3. Germline V CDR1 and CDR2: MGHDK, SYGVNS. V lost 4 bases to trimming and J lost 8 bases, with 17 bases between them. The CDR3 region has the DNA TGTGCCAGCAGTGCACCCGGTTCTCAGGGAGGCTACACCTTC. Amino acid sequence: CASSAPGSQGGYTF.

The chain uses TRBV6-5 and TRBJ1-6; 7 bases align to TRBD1. Losses at the gene ends were 0 bases for V and 11 bases for J; bases not matched to a gene: 1. This CDR3 is 13 amino acids long. Germline CDR1 and CDR2: MNHEY and SVGAGI. The CDR3 sequence: CASSYSRGTPLHF. The CDR3 nucleotides read TGTGCCAGCAGTTACTCCAGGGGGACACCCCTCCACTTT.

V gene TRBV19 combines with J gene TRBJ1-5; D is possibly TRBD1 (5 bases). V was clipped by 9 bases and J by 4 bases, with 16 bases between them. The CDR3 length is 14 residues. In germline, CDR1 is LNHDA, CDR2 SQIVND (reference sequence). The DNA for the CDR3 is TGTGCCAGCCGCCGGGTAGGGGTGAATCAGCCCCAGCATTTT. Translation: CASRRVGVNQPQHF.

This clone has only a few counts. V is TRBV6-2 or TRBV6-3 and J is TRBJ1-6, with 8 bases identical to TRBD1. The V segment lost 3 bases and the J segment 8 bases; nucleotides outside the gene matches: 6. The CDR3 contains 15 residues. CDR1 is MNHEY, CDR2 SVGEGT, per germline. The CDR3 DNA reads TGTGCCAGCAGTTATTGGCAGGGGGCGGATTCACCCCTCCACTTT. Residues: CASSYWQGADSPLHF.

The rearrangement links TRBV5-1 to TRBJ2-3; D perhaps matches TRBD2 (6 bases). The V gene's germline CDR1 is SGHRS and CDR2 YFSETQ. Deletions cut 4 bases from V and 3 bases from J, with 12 bases between. This CDR3 contains 14 residues. The CDR3 spells CASSRTGGTDTQYF. DNA for the CDR3: TGCGCCAGCAGCAGAACTGGGGGGACAGATACGCAGTATTTT.

The chain employs TRBV4-2 and TRBJ1-2, with TRBD1 matching over 9 bases. V lost 2 bases and J lost 4; bases outside the gene matches: 2. CDR1 and CDR2 (germline): LGHNA, YNFKEQ. The CDR3 has 14 amino acids. In nucleotides, the CDR3 is TGTGCCAGCAGCCAACCGGGACAGGGCTATGGCTACACCTTC. Translation gives CASSQPGQGYGYTF.

This clone was found a few times. One junction end does not reproduce the germline sequence, and a read error may be involved. The V gene is TRBV3-1 (or the pseudogene TRBV3-2), the J gene TRBJ2-6; tentatively, D is TRBD2 (7 bases). CDR1 is LGHDT and CDR2 is YNNKEL in the germline V gene (reference sequence). CDR3 size: 15 residues. CDR3 residues: CASIQGGAGANVLTF. The DNA of the CDR3 is TGTGCCAGCATCCAAGGGGGGGCTGGGGCCAACGTCCTGACTTTC.

The chain's CDR3 is CASSPTSSDYNEQFF. CDR3 nucleotide sequence: TGTGCCAGCAGCCCGACTAGCTCCGACTACAATGAGCAGTTCTTC. The genes are TRBV5-4 and TRBJ2-1, with 7 bases identical to TRBD2. Germline-derived CDR1 and CDR2 are SGHNT and YYREEE (reference sequence). J gave up 3 bases and V 4 bases, and 7 bases lay outside the gene matches. This CDR3 contains 15 residues.

This chain connects TRBV27 to TRBJ2-7; D is perhaps TRBD1 (5 bases). This CDR3 has 15 residues. The V end was cut by 4 bases, the J end by 6 bases, with 19 bases between. CDR1 is MNHEY and CDR2 is SMNVEV in the germline V gene (reference sequence). CDR3: CASSSPGQGTVEQYF. The CDR3, as DNA: TGTGCCAGCAGTTCCCCCGGGCAGGGTACCGTCGAGCAGTACTTC.

The V gene is TRBV29-1, the J gene TRBJ2-3; TRBD2 matches at 9 bases. This CDR3 is built from 14 residues. Looked up from germline, CDR1 is SQVTM and CDR2 is ANQGSEA. Trimming cost V 0 bases and J 10 bases; bases outside gene matches: 8. The CDR3 sequence: CSVEEGAGGSPQYF. The CDR3, as DNA: TGCAGCGTTGAAGAGGGAGCGGGGGGCTCCCCGCAGTATTTT.

The rearrangement joins TRBV29-1 to TRBJ1-1, with D possibly being TRBD1 (5 bases). The CDR3 has 14 amino acids. Germline V gives CDR1 SQVTM, CDR2 ANQGSEA. The ends were cut back, 7 bases at V and 5 bases at J, with 20 bases in the middle. The CDR3 loop is CSATRIKRGTEAFF. The CDR3 DNA reads as TGCAGCGCCACGCGCATTAAACGGGGGACTGAAGCTTTCTTT.

The chain links TRBV27 to TRBJ2-2, with D perhaps TRBD1 (5 bases). From germline, CDR1 is MNHEY and CDR2 SMNVEV (reference sequence). There are 15 residues in the CDR3. V lost 7 bases and J lost 0, with 12 bases in between. DNA for the CDR3: TGTGCCAGCAAACAGGTGGTCGCGAACACCGGGGAGCTGTTTTTT. It encodes CASKQVVANTGELFF.

The chain carries TRBV24-1 and TRBJ2-3, with 9 nucleotides matching TRBD1. The CDR3 spans 15 residues. Germline CDR1 KGHDR, CDR2 SFDVKD. J gave up 3 bases and V 6 bases, and 6 bases lay outside the gene matches. Here the CDR3 reads CATSLQGAGTDTQYF. CDR3 bases: TGTGCCACCAGTCTACAGGGGGCGGGTACAGATACGCAGTATTTT.